This TCR beta chain was captured by sequencing in a study of post-analysis software for immune sequencing data. Study as a whole: The courses of disease that were included comprised relapsing-remitting, secondary progressive and progressive-relapsing multiple sclerosis.

The library was made from cDNA and included unique molecular identifiers. Each sample of roughly 0.9 to 11 million input T cells yielded around 500,000 cDNA molecules, so each molecule approximated one T cell. TCRdb called the PCR reads again in MiXCR, with one record for every CDR3 protein. The data contain approximately 630,000 distinct CDR3 sequences, 55% to 70% of them singletons. The CDR3 runs 16 residues. Germline lookup yields CDR1 SGHRS and CDR2 YFSETQ. General study findings and limits: Comparison with controls showed significantly lower normalized Chao1 diversity in multiple sclerosis patients. In patients, about 5 TRBV segments were more frequent than in controls, with TRBV5-6, TRBV5-1 and TRBV20-1 among them. Under F measure analysis, samples from one preparation batch co-clustered strongly.

A remark on this clonotype: Its antigen remains unidentified. The junction and the germline gene differ at one end; a read error may be behind it.

This receptor was identified in a girl aged 2 to 10 with multiple sclerosis. The chain joins TRBV5-1 to TRBJ2-7; 8 bases are shared with TRBD2. With the DNA end fitting TRBJ2-5 better, the J assignment may be wrong. The specimen was blood. This CDR3 is CTSSLANGRALETQYF. Here the CDR3 DNA reads TGCACCAGCAGCTTGGCCAACGGGAGGGCCTTGGAGACCCAGTACTTC.